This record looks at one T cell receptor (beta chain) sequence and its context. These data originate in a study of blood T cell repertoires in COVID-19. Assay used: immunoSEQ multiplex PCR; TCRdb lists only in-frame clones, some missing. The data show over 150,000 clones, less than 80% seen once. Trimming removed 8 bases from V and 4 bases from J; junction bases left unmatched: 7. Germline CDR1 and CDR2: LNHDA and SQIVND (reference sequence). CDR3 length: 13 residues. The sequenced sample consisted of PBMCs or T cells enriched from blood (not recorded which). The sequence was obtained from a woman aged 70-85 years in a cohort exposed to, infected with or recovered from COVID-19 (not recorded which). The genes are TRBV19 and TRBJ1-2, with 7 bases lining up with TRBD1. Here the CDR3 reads CASSKGALYGYTF. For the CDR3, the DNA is TGTGCCAGTTCAAAGGGGGCCCTCTATGGCTACACCTTC.